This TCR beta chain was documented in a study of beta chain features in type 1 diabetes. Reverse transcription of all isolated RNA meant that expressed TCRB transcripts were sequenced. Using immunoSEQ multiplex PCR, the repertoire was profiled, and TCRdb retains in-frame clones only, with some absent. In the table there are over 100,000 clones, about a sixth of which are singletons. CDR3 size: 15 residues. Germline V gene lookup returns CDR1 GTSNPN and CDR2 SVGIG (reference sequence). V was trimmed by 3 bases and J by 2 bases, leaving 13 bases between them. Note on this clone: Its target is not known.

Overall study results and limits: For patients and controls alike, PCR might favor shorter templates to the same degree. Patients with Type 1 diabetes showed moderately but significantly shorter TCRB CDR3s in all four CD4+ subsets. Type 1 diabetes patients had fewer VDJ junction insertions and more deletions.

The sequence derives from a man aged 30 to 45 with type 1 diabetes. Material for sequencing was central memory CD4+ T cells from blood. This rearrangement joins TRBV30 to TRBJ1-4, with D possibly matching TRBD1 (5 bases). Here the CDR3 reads CAWSSPGLTNEKLFF. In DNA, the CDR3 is TGTGCCTGGAGCTCCCCGGGACTGACTAATGAAAAACTGTTTTTT.